The text below deals with one TCR beta chain. The data originate from a study of CD8+CD57+ T cells in acquired aplastic anemia. According to the study, genomic DNA was the template for TCR beta VDJ and CDR3 profiling. MiXCR, run by TCRdb on the reads, gives a single entry per CDR3 protein. Of a few hundred thousand distinct CDR3 sequences listed, approximately 32% are singletons. Before being chosen for sequencing, patients had shown CD8+CD57+ cell expansion by flow cytometry. The TCR was taken from a human donor with aplastic anemia. Sequenced sample: sorted CD4+, CD8+, or CD8+CD57+ T cells (not recorded which) from PBMCs.

CDR3 region: CASSPRTSGGEQYF. The CDR3 coding sequence is TGTGCCAGCAGCCCCAGGACTAGCGGGGGGGAGCAGTACTTC. This chain links TRBV7-9 with TRBJ2-7, with 14 nucleotides matching TRBD2. Germline V gene sequence: CDR1 SEHNR, CDR2 FQNEAQ (reference sequence). V was pared by 5 bases and J by 7 bases, with 4 bases of the junction left unmatched. The CDR3 sequence is 14 residues long.